These T cell receptor beta chains were read from a single sample in a study of T-cell memory formation after mild COVID-19. TCRdb re-derived calls from the 5' RACE reads in MiXCR, one entry per CDR3 protein. The sample lists more than 250,000 distinct CDR3 sequences; 15% to 20% were seen once. Sequences were obtained from PBMCs or a T cell subset sorted from them (not recorded which). These receptors all come from a man younger than 35 who had mild COVID-19 (a few samples of this study predate the infection). Cell type and time point are not known. The CDR3 runs from the conserved cysteine through the conserved F or W. The D gene is left open where the match is weak. Size values are once, few and many counts, or a class for expanded clones, and some rows have none.

J gene: TRBJ2-5; V gene: TRBV2; clone size: many; D gene: .; CDR3 length: 16; CDR3 protein: CASSGVLGVHQETQYF; CDR3 DNA: TGTGCCAGCAGTGGGGTCTTGGGGGTGCACCAAGAGACCCAGTACTTC
J gene: TRBJ1-1; V gene: TRBV9; clone size: many; D gene: .; CDR3 length: 13; CDR3 protein: CASSVGGRTEAFF; CDR3 DNA: TGTGCCAGCAGCGTAGGGGGGAGGACTGAAGCTTTCTTT
J gene: TRBJ2-4; V gene: TRBV7-9; clone size: .; D gene: TRBD2; CDR3 length: 16; CDR3 protein: CASSPWGTSIRDIQYF; CDR3 DNA: TGTGCCAGCAGCCCGTGGGGGACTAGTATCAGGGACATTCAGTACTTC
J gene: TRBJ2-1; V gene: TRBV20-1; clone size: .; D gene: TRBD2; CDR3 length: 14; CDR3 protein: CSAERGPSENEQFF; CDR3 DNA: TGCAGTGCTGAGCGGGGGCCGAGCGAGAATGAGCAGTTCTTC
J gene: TRBJ1-1; V gene: TRBV4-3; clone size: .; D gene: .; CDR3 length: 15; CDR3 protein: CASSQDRHGGTEAFF; CDR3 DNA: TGCGCCAGCAGCCAAGATCGGCACGGGGGCACTGAAGCTTTCTTT
J gene: TRBJ1-5; V gene: TRBV5-1; clone size: .; D gene: .; CDR3 length: 13; CDR3 protein: CAGGGSSNQPQHF; CDR3 DNA: TGCGCCGGGGGGGGCAGTAGCAATCAGCCCCAGCATTTT
J gene: TRBJ1-1; V gene: TRBV4-1; clone size: .; D gene: .; CDR3 length: 14; CDR3 protein: CASSPLGRSTEAFF; CDR3 DNA: TGCGCCAGCAGCCCCTTGGGCAGATCCACTGAAGCTTTCTTT
J gene: TRBJ1-4; V gene: TRBV12-3/TRBV12-4; clone size: few; D gene: .; CDR3 length: 15; CDR3 protein: CASTGLSATNEKLFF; CDR3 DNA: TGTGCCAGCACCGGCCTCAGTGCAACTAATGAAAAACTGTTTTTT
J gene: TRBJ1-5; V gene: TRBV9; clone size: few; D gene: .; CDR3 length: 13; CDR3 protein: CASSVDGNQPQHF; CDR3 DNA: TGTGCCAGCAGCGTAGACGGAAATCAGCCCCAGCATTTT
J gene: TRBJ1-6; V gene: TRBV12-3/TRBV12-4; clone size: few; D gene: .; CDR3 length: 15; CDR3 protein: CASSELDSWNSPLHF; CDR3 DNA: TGTGCCAGCAGTGAATTGGATAGCTGGAATTCACCCCTCCACTTT
J gene: TRBJ2-3; V gene: TRBV2; clone size: few; D gene: .; CDR3 length: 12; CDR3 protein: CASSKGPDTQYF; CDR3 DNA: TGTGCCAGCAGCAAAGGGCCAGATACGCAGTATTTT
J gene: TRBJ2-1; V gene: TRBV5-1; clone size: few; D gene: .; CDR3 length: 16; CDR3 protein: CASSLAVGGLYNEQFF; CDR3 DNA: TGCGCCAGCAGCTTGGCCGTTGGGGGCCTTTACAATGAGCAGTTCTTC
J gene: TRBJ2-7; V gene: TRBV9; clone size: .; D gene: TRBD2; CDR3 length: 16; CDR3 protein: CASLPLRGGGVHEQYF; CDR3 DNA: TGTGCCAGCCTCCCCCTCAGAGGCGGGGGGGTCCACGAGCAGTACTTC
J gene: TRBJ2-2; V gene: TRBV4-3; clone size: .; D gene: .; CDR3 length: 15; CDR3 protein: CASSQDPRDTGELFF; CDR3 DNA: TGCGCCAGCAGCCAAGATCCTCGGGACACCGGGGAGCTGTTTTTT
J gene: TRBJ2-5; V gene: TRBV19; clone size: .; D gene: .; CDR3 length: 14; CDR3 protein: CASSAIQAGETQYF; CDR3 DNA: TGTGCCAGTAGTGCTATACAGGCGGGAGAGACCCAGTACTTC
J gene: TRBJ2-4; V gene: TRBV7-2; clone size: few; D gene: .; CDR3 length: 12; CDR3 protein: CASSFRRNIQYF; CDR3 DNA: TGTGCCAGCAGCTTTCGTCGGAACATTCAGTACTTC
J gene: TRBJ2-3; V gene: TRBV10-3; clone size: .; D gene: .; CDR3 length: 13; CDR3 protein: CAISVRDTDTQYF; CDR3 DNA: TGTGCCATCAGTGTCAGGGACACAGATACGCAGTATTTT
J gene: TRBJ2-2; V gene: TRBV28; clone size: few; D gene: .; CDR3 length: 15; CDR3 protein: CASSFLQGRTGELFF; CDR3 DNA: TGTGCCAGCAGTTTCCTACAGGGGAGGACCGGGGAGCTGTTTTTT
J gene: TRBJ1-3; V gene: TRBV7-6; clone size: few; D gene: .; CDR3 length: 15; CDR3 protein: CASSLGVSLRNTIYF; CDR3 DNA: TGTGCCAGCAGCTTAGGGGTCAGTTTAAGGAACACCATATATTTT
J gene: TRBJ1-6; V gene: TRBV6-6; clone size: once; D gene: .; CDR3 length: 13; CDR3 protein: CASRGEDHSPLHF; CDR3 DNA: TGTGCCAGCAGGGGGGAAGACCACTCACCCCTCCACTTT
J gene: TRBJ1-1; V gene: TRBV5-1; clone size: few; D gene: TRBD1; CDR3 length: 14; CDR3 protein: CASSLARQGSEAFF; CDR3 DNA: TGCGCCAGCAGCTTGGCTCGACAGGGGAGTGAAGCTTTCTTT
J gene: TRBJ2-4; V gene: TRBV18; clone size: few; D gene: .; CDR3 length: 16; CDR3 protein: CASSPVAHLAKNIQYF; CDR3 DNA: TGTGCCAGCTCACCTGTAGCACACTTAGCCAAAAACATTCAGTACTTC
J gene: TRBJ1-4; V gene: TRBV4-3; clone size: few; D gene: TRBD1; CDR3 length: 15; CDR3 protein: CASSLIQGAREKLFF; CDR3 DNA: TGCGCCAGCAGCCTAATACAGGGGGCTCGGGAAAAACTGTTTTTT
J gene: TRBJ1-6; V gene: TRBV7-3; clone size: once; D gene: TRBD1; CDR3 length: 14; CDR3 protein: CASSPAGGGSPLHF; CDR3 DNA: TGTGCCAGCAGCCCAGCAGGGGGTGGTTCACCCCTCCACTTT
J gene: TRBJ2-1; V gene: TRBV7-6; clone size: .; D gene: .; CDR3 length: 14; CDR3 protein: CASSLHLLANEQFF; CDR3 DNA: TGTGCCAGCAGCTTACACCTACTAGCCAATGAGCAGTTCTTC
J gene: TRBJ2-1; V gene: TRBV12-3/TRBV12-4; clone size: .; D gene: .; CDR3 length: 15; CDR3 protein: CASSSGPSLYNEQFF; CDR3 DNA: TGTGCCAGCAGTTCCGGACCTAGTCTATACAATGAGCAGTTCTTC
J gene: TRBJ2-2; V gene: TRBV5-1; clone size: .; D gene: .; CDR3 length: 16; CDR3 protein: CASSLEGVTNTGELFF; CDR3 DNA: TGCGCCAGCAGCTTGGAGGGGGTTACGAACACCGGGGAGCTGTTTTTT
J gene: TRBJ1-1; V gene: TRBV7-9; clone size: .; D gene: .; CDR3 length: 14; CDR3 protein: CASSSIGWGAEAFF; CDR3 DNA: TGTGCCAGCAGCTCAATCGGTTGGGGAGCTGAAGCTTTCTTT
J gene: TRBJ1-1; V gene: TRBV6-5; clone size: few; D gene: TRBD1; CDR3 length: 14; CDR3 protein: CASSYHGQGADAFF; CDR3 DNA: TGTGCCAGCAGTTACCACGGACAGGGGGCGGATGCTTTCTTT
J gene: TRBJ1-1; V gene: TRBV9; clone size: .; D gene: .; CDR3 length: 14; CDR3 protein: CASSVAGANTEAFF; CDR3 DNA: TGTGCCAGCAGCGTAGCTGGGGCGAACACTGAAGCTTTCTTT